The sequence of this TCR beta chain was determined in a study of shared clonotypes between healthy human individuals. Background on the study: Each donor's CD4 naive and CD4 memory cells filled three plates apiece, CD8 naive two, and CD8 memory one.

This clone turned up a few times. What it binds is unknown. The table came from immunoSEQ multiplex PCR; TCRdb's copy has only in-frame clones and leaves some out. The table shows roughly 2.2 million clones, with approximately 90% occurring only once. Study-level findings and limits: Sampling covered blood only; tissue repertoires likely differ.

The source material was naive CD4+ T cells from PBMCs. The sample's subset: CD45RA+ positively selected. The source of this sequence is a young man in good health. Some clones in this sample may be carry-over from other donors' samples.

As DNA, the CDR3 is TGTGCCAGCAGTTACGTCGACAGAACACCCTACGAGCAGTACTTC. Its protein product is CASSYVDRTPYEQYF. The gene calls are TRBV6-5 and TRBJ2-7; D possibly corresponds to TRBD1 (5 bases). This CDR3 is 15 amino acids long. V dropped 2 bases and J dropped 2 bases, with 13 bases sitting between them. CDR1 is MNHEY and CDR2 is SVGAGI in the germline V gene.